This T cell receptor (beta chain) appears in the sequencing data of a study of OX40 agonist ivuxolimab in advanced cancers. Overall study context: Patients enrolled in dose escalation were diagnosed with hepatocellular carcinoma, melanoma, renal cell or head and neck cancer. Three patients, one with hepatocellular carcinoma and two with cutaneous melanoma, responded partially.

Unmatched junction bases numbered 5, after V lost 4 bases and J lost 4 bases. CDR3 length equals 15 residues. Germline V gene sequence: CDR1 SGHTS, CDR2 YDEGEE. Assay used: immunoSEQ multiplex PCR; TCRdb lists only in-frame clones, some missing. The sample includes roughly 20,000 clones, approximately 84% of them seen just once. Patients were excluded for autoimmune disease history or systemic immunosuppression. V gene TRBV5-8 combines with J gene TRBJ2-7; 13 bases map to TRBD2. The sequence was obtained from an adult with an advanced solid tumor such as melanoma, head and neck, liver or kidney cancer. Sample: CD4+ or CD8+ T cells sorted from blood, taken in a trial of the OX40 agonist ivuxolimab. The CDR3 DNA reads as TGTGCCAGCAGCCCACTAGCGGGAGGGCGATACGAGCAGTACTTC. Translating gives CASSPLAGGRYEQYF.